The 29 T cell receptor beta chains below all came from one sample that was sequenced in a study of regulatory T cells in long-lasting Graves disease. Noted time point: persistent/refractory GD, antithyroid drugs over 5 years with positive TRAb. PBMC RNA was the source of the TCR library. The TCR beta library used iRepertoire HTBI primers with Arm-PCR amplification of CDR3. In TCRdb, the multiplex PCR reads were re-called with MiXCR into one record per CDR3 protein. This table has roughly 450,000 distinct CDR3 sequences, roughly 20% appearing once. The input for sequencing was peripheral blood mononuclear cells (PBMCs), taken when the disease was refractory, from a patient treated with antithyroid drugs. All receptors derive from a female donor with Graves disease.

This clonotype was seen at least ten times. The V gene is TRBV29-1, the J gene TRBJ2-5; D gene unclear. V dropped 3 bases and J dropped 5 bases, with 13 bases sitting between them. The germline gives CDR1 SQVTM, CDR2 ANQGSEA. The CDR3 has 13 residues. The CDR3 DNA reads TGCAGCGTTGAGAGGTCCGTGGGCGAGACCCAGTACTTC. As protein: CSVERSVGETQYF. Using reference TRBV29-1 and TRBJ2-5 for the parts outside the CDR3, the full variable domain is SAVISQKPSRDICQRGTSLTIQCQVDSQVTMMFWYRQQPGQSLTLIATANQGSEATYESGFVIDKFPISRPNLTFSTLTVSNMSPEDSSIYLCSVERSVGETQYFGPGTRLLVL.

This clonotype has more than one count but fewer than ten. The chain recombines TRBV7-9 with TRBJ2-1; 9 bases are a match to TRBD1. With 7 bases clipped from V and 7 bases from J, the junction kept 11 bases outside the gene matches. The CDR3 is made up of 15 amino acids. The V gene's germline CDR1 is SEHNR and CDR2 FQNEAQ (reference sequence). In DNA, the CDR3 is TGTGCCAGCACCATTCCGGGACAGGGTTGGAATGAGCAGTTCTTC. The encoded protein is CASTIPGQGWNEQFF.

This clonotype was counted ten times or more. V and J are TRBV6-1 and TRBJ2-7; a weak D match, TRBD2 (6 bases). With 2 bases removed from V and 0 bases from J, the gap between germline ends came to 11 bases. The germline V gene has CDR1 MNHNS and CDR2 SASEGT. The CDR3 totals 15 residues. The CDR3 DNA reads TGTGCCAGCAGTGAATGGGGGACTCACTCCTACGAGCAGTACTTC. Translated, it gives CASSEWGTHSYEQYF.

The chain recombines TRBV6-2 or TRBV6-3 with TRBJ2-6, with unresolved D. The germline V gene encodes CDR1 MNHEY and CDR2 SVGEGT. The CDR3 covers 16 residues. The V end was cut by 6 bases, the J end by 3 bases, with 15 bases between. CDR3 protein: CASSLGLEFGANVLTF. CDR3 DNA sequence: TGTGCCAGCAGCCTAGGTCTTGAGTTTGGGGCCAACGTCCTGACTTTC.

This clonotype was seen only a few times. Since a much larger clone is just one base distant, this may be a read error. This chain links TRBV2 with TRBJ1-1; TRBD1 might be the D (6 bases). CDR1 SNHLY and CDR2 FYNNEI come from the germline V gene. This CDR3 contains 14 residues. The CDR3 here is CASSGTAINIEAFF. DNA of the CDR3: TGTGCCAGCAGTGGGACAGCCATTAACATTGAAGCTTTCTTT.

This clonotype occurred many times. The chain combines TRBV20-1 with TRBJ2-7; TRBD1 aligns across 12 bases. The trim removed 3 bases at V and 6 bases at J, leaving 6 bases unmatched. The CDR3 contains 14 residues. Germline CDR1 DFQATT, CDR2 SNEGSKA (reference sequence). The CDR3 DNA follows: TGCAGTGCTAGGATCCGGGACAGGGGGCTCGAGCAGTACTTC. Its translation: CSARIRDRGLEQYF.

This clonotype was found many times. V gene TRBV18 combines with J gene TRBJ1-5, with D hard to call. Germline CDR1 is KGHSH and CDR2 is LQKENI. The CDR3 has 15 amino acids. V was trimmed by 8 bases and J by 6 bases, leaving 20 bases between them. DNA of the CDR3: TGTGCCAGCACCTCAATGGCGGGGAGAGGTCAGCCCCAGCATTTT. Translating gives CASTSMAGRGQPQHF.

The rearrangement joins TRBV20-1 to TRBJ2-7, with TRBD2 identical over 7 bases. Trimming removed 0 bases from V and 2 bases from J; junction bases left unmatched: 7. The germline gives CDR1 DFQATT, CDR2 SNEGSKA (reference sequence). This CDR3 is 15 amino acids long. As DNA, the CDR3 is TGCAGTGCTAGAGATGGGGCTAGCGGAGCCTACGAGCAGTACTTC. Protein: CSARDGASGAYEQYF.

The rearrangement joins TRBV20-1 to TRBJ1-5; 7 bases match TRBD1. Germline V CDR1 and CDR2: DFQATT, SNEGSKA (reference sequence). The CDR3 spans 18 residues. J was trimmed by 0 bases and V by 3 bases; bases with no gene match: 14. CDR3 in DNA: TGCAGTGCTAGGAGCTTTAACTCCAGGGGGTATAGCAATCAGCCCCAGCATTTT. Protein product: CSARSFNSRGYSNQPQHF.

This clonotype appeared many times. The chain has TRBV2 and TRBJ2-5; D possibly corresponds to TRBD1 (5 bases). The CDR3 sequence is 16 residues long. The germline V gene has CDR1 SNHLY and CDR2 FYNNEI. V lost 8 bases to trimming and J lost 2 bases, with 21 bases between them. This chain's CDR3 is CASRRAQGPAQETQYF. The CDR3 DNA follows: TGTGCCAGCCGCCGGGCCCAGGGCCCCGCTCAAGAGACCCAGTACTTC.

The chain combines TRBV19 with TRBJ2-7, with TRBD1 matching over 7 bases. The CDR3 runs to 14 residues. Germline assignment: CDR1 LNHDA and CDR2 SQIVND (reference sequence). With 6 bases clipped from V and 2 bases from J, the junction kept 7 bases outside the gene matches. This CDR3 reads CASRQDRAAYEQYF. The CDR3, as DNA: TGTGCCAGTAGGCAAGACAGGGCCGCCTACGAGCAGTACTTC. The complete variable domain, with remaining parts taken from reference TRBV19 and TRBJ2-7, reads DGGITQSPKYLFRKEGQNVTLSCEQNLNHDAMYWYRQDPGQGLRLIYYSQIVNDFQKGDIAEGYSVSREKKESFPLTVTSAQKNPTAFYLCASRQDRAAYEQYFGPGTRLTVT.

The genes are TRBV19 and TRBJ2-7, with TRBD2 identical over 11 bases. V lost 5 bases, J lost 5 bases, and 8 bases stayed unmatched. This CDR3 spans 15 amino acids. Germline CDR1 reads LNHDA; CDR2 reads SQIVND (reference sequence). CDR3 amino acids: CASSSTSGSRDEQYF. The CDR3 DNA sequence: TGTGCCAGTAGTTCAACTAGCGGGAGTCGCGACGAGCAGTACTTC. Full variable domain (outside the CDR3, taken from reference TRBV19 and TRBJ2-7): DGGITQSPKYLFRKEGQNVTLSCEQNLNHDAMYWYRQDPGQGLRLIYYSQIVNDFQKGDIAEGYSVSREKKESFPLTVTSAQKNPTAFYLCASSSTSGSRDEQYFGPGTRLTVT.

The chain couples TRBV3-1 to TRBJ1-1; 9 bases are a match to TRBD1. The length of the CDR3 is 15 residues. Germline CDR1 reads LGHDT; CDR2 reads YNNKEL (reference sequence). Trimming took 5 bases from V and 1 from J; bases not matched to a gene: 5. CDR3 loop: CASSAGQGKNTEAFF. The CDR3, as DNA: TGTGCCAGCAGCGCCGGACAGGGGAAGAACACTGAAGCTTTCTTT.

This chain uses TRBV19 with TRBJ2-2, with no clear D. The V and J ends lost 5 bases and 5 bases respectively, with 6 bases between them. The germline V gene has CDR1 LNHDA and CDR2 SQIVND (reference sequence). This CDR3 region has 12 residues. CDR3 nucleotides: TGTGCCAGTAGTTCCCAGACCGGGGAGCTGTTTTTT. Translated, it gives CASSSQTGELFF. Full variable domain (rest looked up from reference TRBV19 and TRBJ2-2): DGGITQSPKYLFRKEGQNVTLSCEQNLNHDAMYWYRQDPGQGLRLIYYSQIVNDFQKGDIAEGYSVSREKKESFPLTVTSAQKNPTAFYLCASSSQTGELFFGEGSRLTVL.

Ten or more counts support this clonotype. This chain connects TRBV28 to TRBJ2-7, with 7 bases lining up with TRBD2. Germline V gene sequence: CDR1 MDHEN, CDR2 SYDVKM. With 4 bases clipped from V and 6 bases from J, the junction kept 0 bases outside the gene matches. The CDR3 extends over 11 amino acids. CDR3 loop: CASSWTSEQYF. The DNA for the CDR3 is TGTGCCAGCAGTTGGACTAGCGAGCAGTACTTC. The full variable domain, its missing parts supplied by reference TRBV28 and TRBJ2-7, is DVKVTQSSRYLVKRTGEKVFLECVQDMDHENMFWYRQDPGLGLRLIYFSYDVKMKEKGDIPEGYSVSREKKERFSLILESASTNQTSMYLCASSWTSEQYFGPGTRLTVT.

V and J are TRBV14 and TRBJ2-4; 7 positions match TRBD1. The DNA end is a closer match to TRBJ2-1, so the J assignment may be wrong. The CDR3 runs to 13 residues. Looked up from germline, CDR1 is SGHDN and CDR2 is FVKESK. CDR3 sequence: CASSRTGQNIQFF. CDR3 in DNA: TGTGCCAGCAGCCGGACAGGTCAAAACATTCAGTTCTTC.

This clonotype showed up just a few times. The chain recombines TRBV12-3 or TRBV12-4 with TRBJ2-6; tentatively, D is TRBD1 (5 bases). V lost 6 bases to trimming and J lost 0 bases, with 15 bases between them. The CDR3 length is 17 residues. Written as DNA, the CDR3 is TGTGCCAGCAGCTTCACAGGATTTTTCTCTGGGGCCAACGTCCTGACTTTC. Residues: CASSFTGFFSGANVLTF.

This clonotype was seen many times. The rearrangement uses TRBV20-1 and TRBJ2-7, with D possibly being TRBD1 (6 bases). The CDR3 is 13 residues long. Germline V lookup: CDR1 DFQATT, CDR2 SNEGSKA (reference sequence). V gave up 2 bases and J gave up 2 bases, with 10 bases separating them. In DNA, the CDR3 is TGCAGTGCTAGATATAGGACAGCCTACGAGCAGTACTTC. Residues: CSARYRTAYEQYF.

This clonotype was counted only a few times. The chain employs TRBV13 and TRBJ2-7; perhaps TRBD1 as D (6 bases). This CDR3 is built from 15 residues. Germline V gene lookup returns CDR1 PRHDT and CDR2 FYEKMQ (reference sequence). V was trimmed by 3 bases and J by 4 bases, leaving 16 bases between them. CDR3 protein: CASSLALQGFYEQYF. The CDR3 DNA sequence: TGTGCCAGCAGCTTGGCCTTACAGGGTTTTTACGAGCAGTACTTC. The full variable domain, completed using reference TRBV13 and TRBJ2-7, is AAGVIQSPRHLIKEKRETATLKCYPIPRHDTVYWYQQGPGQDPQFLISFYEKMQSDKGSIPDRFSAQQFSDYHSELNMSSLELGDSALYFCASSLALQGFYEQYFGPGTRLTVT.

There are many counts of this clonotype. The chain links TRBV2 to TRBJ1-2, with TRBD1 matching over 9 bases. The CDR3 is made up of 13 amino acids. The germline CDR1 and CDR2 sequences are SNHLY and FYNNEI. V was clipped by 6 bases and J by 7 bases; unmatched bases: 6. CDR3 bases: TGTGCCAGCAGCCGGGACAGGGATTTTGGCTACACCTTC. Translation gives CASSRDRDFGYTF.

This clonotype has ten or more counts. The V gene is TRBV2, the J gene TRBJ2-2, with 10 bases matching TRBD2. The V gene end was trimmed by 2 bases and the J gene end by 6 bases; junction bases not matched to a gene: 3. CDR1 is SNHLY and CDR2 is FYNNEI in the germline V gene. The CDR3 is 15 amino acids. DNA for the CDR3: TGTGCCAGCAGTGAAATAGCGGGAGGTTCCGGGGAGCTGTTTTTT. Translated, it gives CASSEIAGGSGELFF. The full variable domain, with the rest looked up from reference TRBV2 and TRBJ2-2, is EPEVTQTPSHQVTQMGQEVILRCVPISNHLYFYWYRQILGQKVEFLVSFYNNEISEKSEIFDDQFSVERPDGSNFTLKIRSTKLEDSAMYFCASSEIAGGSGELFFGEGSRLTVL.

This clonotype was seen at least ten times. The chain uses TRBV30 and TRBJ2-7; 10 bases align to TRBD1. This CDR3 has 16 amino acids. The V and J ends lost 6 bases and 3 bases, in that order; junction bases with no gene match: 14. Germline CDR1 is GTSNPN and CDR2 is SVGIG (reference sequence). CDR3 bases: TGTGCCTGCCTCATCCCCTCCGGGACAGGGGACTACGAGCAGTACTTC. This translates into CACLIPSGTGDYEQYF.

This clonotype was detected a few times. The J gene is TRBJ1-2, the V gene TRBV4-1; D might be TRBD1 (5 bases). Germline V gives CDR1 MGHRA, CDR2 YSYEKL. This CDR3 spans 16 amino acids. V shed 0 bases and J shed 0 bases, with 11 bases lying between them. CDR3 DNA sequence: TGCGCCAGCAGCCAAGAAAAGGGACTAACTAACTATGGCTACACCTTC. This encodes CASSQEKGLTNYGYTF.

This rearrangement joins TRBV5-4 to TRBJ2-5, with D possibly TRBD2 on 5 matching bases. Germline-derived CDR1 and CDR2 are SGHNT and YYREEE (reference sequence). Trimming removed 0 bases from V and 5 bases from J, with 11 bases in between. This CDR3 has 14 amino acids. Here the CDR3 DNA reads TGTGCCAGCAGCTTGGGGGGTAGCGATGAGACCCAGTACTTC. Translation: CASSLGGSDETQYF.

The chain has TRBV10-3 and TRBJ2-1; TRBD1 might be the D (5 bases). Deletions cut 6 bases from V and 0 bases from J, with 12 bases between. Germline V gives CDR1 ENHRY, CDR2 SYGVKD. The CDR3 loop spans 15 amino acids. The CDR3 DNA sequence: TGTGCCATCAGCCAGACAGAACTCTCCTACAATGAGCAGTTCTTC. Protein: CAISQTELSYNEQFF.

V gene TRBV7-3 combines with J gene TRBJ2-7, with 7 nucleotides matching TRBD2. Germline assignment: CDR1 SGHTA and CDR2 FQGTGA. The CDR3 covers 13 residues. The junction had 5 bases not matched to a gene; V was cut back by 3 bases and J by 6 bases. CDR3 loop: CASSLGGYAEQYF. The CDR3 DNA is TGTGCCAGCAGCTTGGGGGGGTACGCCGAGCAGTACTTC.

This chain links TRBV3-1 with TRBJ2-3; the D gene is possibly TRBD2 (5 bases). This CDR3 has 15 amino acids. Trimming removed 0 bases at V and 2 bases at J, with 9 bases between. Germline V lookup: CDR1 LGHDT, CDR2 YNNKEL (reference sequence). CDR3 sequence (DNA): TGTGCCAGCAGCCAAGAAGGACTCCACACAGATACGCAGTATTTT. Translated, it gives CASSQEGLHTDTQYF.

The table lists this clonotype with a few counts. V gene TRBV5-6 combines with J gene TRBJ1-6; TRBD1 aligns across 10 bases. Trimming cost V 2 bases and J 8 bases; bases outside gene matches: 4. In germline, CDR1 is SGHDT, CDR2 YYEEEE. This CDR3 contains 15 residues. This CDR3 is CASSFGGQGDSPLHF. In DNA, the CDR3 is TGTGCCAGCAGCTTTGGCGGACAGGGGGATTCACCCCTCCACTTT.

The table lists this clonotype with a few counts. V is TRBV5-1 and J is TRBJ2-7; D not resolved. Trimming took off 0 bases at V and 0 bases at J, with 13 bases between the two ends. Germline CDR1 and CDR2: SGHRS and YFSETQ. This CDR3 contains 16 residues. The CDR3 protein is CASSLDGLLVSYEQYF. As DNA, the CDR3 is TGCGCCAGCAGCTTGGATGGCCTGCTAGTCTCCTACGAGCAGTACTTC.